Following are 26 T cell receptor beta chains from one sample sequenced in a study of neurological immune-mediated disorders. Time point: technical triplicate 2. Using its own MiXCR run on the 5' RACE reads, TCRdb lists one record per CDR3 protein. The data show about 59,000 distinct CDR3 sequences, 24% seen once. The source material was PBMCs. These receptors were taken from a man aged 55 to 69 with HTLV-1-associated myelopathy (HAM/TSP).

The chain uses TRBV7-9 and TRBJ1-1; the match to TRBD1 covers 9 bases. The CDR3 consists of 17 residues. Germline V gene data show CDR1 as SEHNR and CDR2 as FQNEAQ (reference sequence). J gave up 1 base and V 4 bases, and 10 bases lay outside the gene matches. Here the CDR3 reads CASSSKNGQGTNTEAFF. DNA of the CDR3: TGTGCCAGCAGCTCGAAAAATGGACAGGGGACGAACACTGAAGCTTTCTTT.

There are many counts of this clonotype. The J gene is TRBJ2-2, the V gene TRBV5-1; TRBD2 aligns across 7 bases. CDR1 is SGHRS and CDR2 is YFSETQ in the germline V gene. The length of the CDR3 is 15 residues. V shed 4 bases and J 6 bases; nucleotides not matched to a gene: 9. DNA of the CDR3: TGCGCCAGCAGCCCATCCAGCGGGATACCCGGGGAGCTGTTTTTT. Translation gives CASSPSSGIPGELFF.

This clonotype is categorized as medium-sized. The V gene is TRBV7-3, the J gene TRBJ2-3; TRBD2 might be the D (5 bases). Trimming removed 3 bases from V and 5 bases from J, with 12 bases in between. CDR3 size: 14 residues. Germline V gives CDR1 SGHTA, CDR2 FQGTGA. The CDR3 sequence: CASSLTGIRDTQYF. The CDR3 bases are TGTGCCAGCAGCTTGACGGGGATAAGAGATACGCAGTATTTT.

This clonotype was detected ten times or more. The chain joins TRBV29-1 to TRBJ2-7, with 9 positions matching TRBD2. CDR1 is SQVTM and CDR2 is ANQGSEA in the germline V gene. The CDR3 is 13 residues long. Trimming at V came to 6 bases and at J to 0 bases, leaving 3 bases not matched to a gene. CDR3 bases: TGCAGCGTCAGCGGGAGGAACTCCTACGAGCAGTACTTC. It translates to CSVSGRNSYEQYF.

J is TRBJ1-5 and V is TRBV5-6; D perhaps matches TRBD1 (6 bases). CDR1 is SGHDT, CDR2 YYEEEE, per germline. The germline V and J ends were trimmed by 4 bases and 0 bases, with 11 bases remaining between them. This CDR3 is 15 amino acids long. The CDR3 sequence is CASSLGGVSNQPQHF. The DNA for the CDR3 is TGTGCCAGCAGCCTAGGGGGAGTTAGCAATCAGCCCCAGCATTTT. The full variable domain, its missing parts supplied by reference TRBV5-6 and TRBJ1-5, is DAGVTQSPTHLIKTRGQQVTLRCSPKSGHDTVSWYQQALGQGPQFIFQYYEEEERQRGNFPDRFSGHQFPNYSSELNVNALLLGDSALYLCASSLGGVSNQPQHFGDGTRLSIL.

V usage is TRBV9 and J usage is TRBJ1-5, with TRBD1 matching 10 bases. CDR3 length equals 15 residues. CDR1 is SGDLS and CDR2 is YYNGEE in the germline V gene. Germline trimming cut 5 bases from V and 2 bases from J; bases unmatched to any gene: 4. For the CDR3, the DNA is TGTGCCAGCAGTGCCGGGACAGGGGGCAATCAGCCCCAGCATTTT. Amino acids: CASSAGTGGNQPQHF.

This clonotype has a count of ten or more. The rearrangement uses TRBV6-1 and TRBJ1-2; 7 nucleotides match TRBD1. After removal of 3 bases from V and 5 bases from J, the junction contained 6 bases not matched to a gene. The CDR3 runs 14 residues. Germline CDR1 and CDR2: MNHNS and SASEGT. Written as DNA, the CDR3 is TGTGCCAGCAGTGACAGGGGGGACGCTTATGGCTACACCTTC. Its translation: CASSDRGDAYGYTF.

This clonotype showed up many times. The chain combines TRBV5-1 with TRBJ2-1; a possible D gene is TRBD2 (5 bases). The CDR3 covers 17 residues. CDR1 SGHRS and CDR2 YFSETQ come from the germline V gene. V dropped 1 base and J dropped 5 bases, with 19 bases sitting between them. As DNA, the CDR3 is TGCGCCAGCAGCTTGCAGAATGCCCTCAGAGCGGACAATGAGCAGTTCTTC. It encodes CASSLQNALRADNEQFF.

The rearrangement joins TRBV5-6 to TRBJ2-1; D uncertain. The V gene lost 4 bases and the J gene lost 13 bases, with 15 bases spanning the gap. The CDR3 length is 12 residues. The germline V gene encodes CDR1 SGHDT and CDR2 YYEEEE. CDR3 bases: TGTGCCAGCAGCCTACCTCGAACAGCCCAGTTCTTC. This encodes CASSLPRTAQFF. The full variable domain, in which reference TRBV5-6 and TRBJ2-1 provide the parts outside the CDR3, is DAGVTQSPTHLIKTRGQQVTLRCSPKSGHDTVSWYQQALGQGPQFIFQYYEEEERQRGNFPDRFSGHQFPNYSSELNVNALLLGDSALYLCASSLPRTAQFFGPGTRLTVL.

The chain employs TRBV20-1 and TRBJ2-1; 11 nucleotides line up with TRBD2. From germline, CDR1 is DFQATT and CDR2 SNEGSKA (reference sequence). The V and J ends lost 6 bases and 7 bases, in that order; junction bases with no gene match: 8. The CDR3 length is 14 residues. The CDR3 loop is CSAISGRARNEQFF. In DNA, the CDR3 is TGCAGTGCGATTAGCGGGAGGGCCAGGAATGAGCAGTTCTTC.

The gene calls are TRBV7-2 and TRBJ2-5; 9 nucleotides agree with TRBD2. V lost 5 bases, J lost 5 bases, and 6 bases stayed unmatched. CDR3 size: 14 residues. In germline, CDR1 is SGHTA, CDR2 FQGNSA. The DNA of the CDR3 is TGTGCCAGCAGCCTCCGCGGGGGGGAGGAGACCCAGTACTTC. Translation: CASSLRGGEETQYF.

On this clonotype itself: A single base separates this from a much larger clone, so it may be a read error. The genes are TRBV5-1 and TRBJ2-2; D unresolved. CDR1 SGHRS and CDR2 YFSETQ come from the germline V gene. The CDR3 sequence is 15 residues long. The CDR3 reads CASSLVLINTGELFF. The CDR3 DNA sequence: TGTGCCAGCAGCCTTGTACTGATTAACACCGGGGAGCTGTTTTTT.

The chain links TRBV7-9 to TRBJ1-2, with D unresolved. V was cut by 2 bases and J by 6 bases, with 16 bases left in between. Germline CDR1 and CDR2: SEHNR and FQNEAQ (reference sequence). This CDR3 contains 15 residues. DNA of the CDR3: TGTGCCAGCAGCTTAAGCCTGACGTTCTCACATGGCTACACCTTC. As protein: CASSLSLTFSHGYTF.

Note on this clonotype: Since a much larger clone is just one base distant, this may be a read error. The chain recombines TRBV5-1 with TRBJ2-1; TRBD1 matches at 8 bases. The germline V gene encodes CDR1 SGHRS and CDR2 YFSETQ. The V segment lost 4 bases and the J segment 7 bases; nucleotides outside the gene matches: 4. CDR3 size: 13 residues. CDR3 coding DNA: TGCGCCAGCAGCGTGCAGGGGGCGAATGAGCAGTTCTTC. The encoded protein is CASSVQGANEQFF.

This clonotype has at least ten counts. The genes are TRBV10-3 and TRBJ2-7; TRBD1 agrees at 7 bases. Germline loops: CDR1 ENHRY, CDR2 SYGVKD. With 7 bases clipped from V and 3 bases from J, the junction kept 15 bases outside the gene matches. The CDR3 has 16 residues. The CDR3 DNA reads as TGTGCCATCATGTCTCCGGAGGTGGCAGGGGGCTACGAGCAGTACTTC. Translation: CAIMSPEVAGGYEQYF.

As concerns this clonotype: Because the CDR3's place on the DNA is in doubt, the DNA is left out and the CDR3 is given as listed by TCRdb. The CDR3 loop is CASSFYICSARGDRGRENIQYF. The gene calls are TRBV7-9 and TRBJ2-4; TRBD1 is the table's D call, not checked against the DNA. The CDR3 has 22 residues if both end residues are counted. The germline V gene encodes CDR1 SEHNR and CDR2 FQNEAQ (reference sequence).

This clonotype came up many times. This chain joins TRBV5-1 and TRBJ2-7; 7 positions match TRBD1. The junction had 13 bases not matched to a gene; V was cut back by 4 bases and J by 6 bases. Germline V CDR1 and CDR2: SGHRS, YFSETQ. This CDR3 is 15 amino acids long. The CDR3 here is CASSPPYRGTGEQYF. The DNA of the CDR3 is TGCGCCAGCAGCCCCCCGTACAGGGGTACGGGCGAGCAGTACTTC. Together with reference TRBV5-1 and TRBJ2-7, the CDR3 gives the full variable domain: KAGVTQTPRYLIKTRGQQVTLSCSPISGHRSVSWYQQTPGQGLQFLFEYFSETQRNKGNFPGRFSGRQFSNSRSEMNVSTLELGDSALYLCASSPPYRGTGEQYFGPGTRLTVT.

This clonotype was seen at least ten times. The V call is TRBV5-1, the J call TRBJ2-3, with 10 nucleotides matching TRBD2. Losses at the gene ends were 3 bases for V and 0 bases for J; bases not matched to a gene: 4. Germline CDR1 reads SGHRS; CDR2 reads YFSETQ. CDR3 length: 16 amino acids. CDR3 sequence (DNA): TGCGCCAGCAGCTCTGGACTAGCGGCCAGCACAGATACGCAGTATTTT. This codes for CASSSGLAASTDTQYF.

This clonotype was observed at least ten times. The chain is built from TRBV5-1 and TRBJ2-5; possibly TRBD2 for D (5 bases). The CDR3 consists of 14 residues. Looked up from germline, CDR1 is SGHRS and CDR2 is YFSETQ. Trimming left V 2 bases short and J 1 base short, with 9 bases between. The CDR3: CASSFGNVQETQYF. As DNA, the CDR3 is TGCGCCAGCAGCTTCGGGAATGTCCAAGAGACCCAGTACTTC.

This clonotype was counted a few times. The gene calls are TRBV19 and TRBJ1-2, with 7 positions matching TRBD1. The CDR3 is made up of 17 amino acids. With V trimmed by 5 bases and J by 7 bases, 19 bases remained unmatched. Per germline, CDR1 LNHDA and CDR2 SQIVND (reference sequence). The CDR3, as DNA: TGTGCCAGTAGTCTTAGTCGCGGGGTGCAGGGGGATCCTGGCTACACCTTC. Translation gives CASSLSRGVQGDPGYTF.

This clonotype showed up many times. The chain recombines TRBV20-1 with TRBJ2-7; 9 bases agree with TRBD2. This CDR3 is 12 amino acids long. Germline V CDR1 and CDR2: DFQATT, SNEGSKA (reference sequence). The V gene end was trimmed by 2 bases and the J gene end by 5 bases; junction bases not matched to a gene: 1. The CDR3 region has the DNA TGCAGTGCTAGACCTAGCGGGAACGAGCAGTACTTC. The encoded protein is CSARPSGNEQYF.

This clonotype was found many times. The rearrangement joins TRBV19 to TRBJ2-2; no clear D. The CDR3 extends over 14 amino acids. Germline CDR1 and CDR2: LNHDA and SQIVND (reference sequence). The V gene lost 5 bases and the J gene lost 7 bases, with 14 bases spanning the gap. CDR3 nucleotide sequence: TGTGCCAGTAGTCCCTACGCCGCCGTCGGGGAGCTGTTTTTT. Protein product: CASSPYAAVGELFF. The whole variable domain, filled in from reference TRBV19 and TRBJ2-2, reads DGGITQSPKYLFRKEGQNVTLSCEQNLNHDAMYWYRQDPGQGLRLIYYSQIVNDFQKGDIAEGYSVSREKKESFPLTVTSAQKNPTAFYLCASSPYAAVGELFFGEGSRLTVL.

This clonotype was detected ten times or more. The genes are TRBV20-1 and TRBJ1-2; 8 nucleotides match TRBD1. The CDR3 is made up of 16 amino acids. CDR1 is DFQATT, CDR2 SNEGSKA, per germline (reference sequence). J gave up 6 bases and V 0 bases, and 12 bases lay outside the gene matches. The CDR3 DNA sequence: TGCAGTGCTAGAGATTTGACAGGGGAAGGATTAAATGGCTACACCTTC. It yields the protein CSARDLTGEGLNGYTF.

V and J are TRBV7-9 and TRBJ1-1; D is undetermined. Trimming took off 3 bases at V and 1 base at J, with 12 bases between the two ends. The CDR3 loop spans 15 amino acids. Germline V gives CDR1 SEHNR, CDR2 FQNEAQ (reference sequence). The CDR3 DNA sequence: TGTGCCAGCAGCTTTTGGCGAGGTCAGAACACTGAAGCTTTCTTT. Translating it yields CASSFWRGQNTEAFF.

This clonotype was detected many times. The CDR3 nucleotides are TGTGCCAGCAGCCCCCCGGGACTAGCGGCATCATACAATGAGCAGTTCTTC. As protein: CASSPPGLAASYNEQFF. The chain links TRBV28 to TRBJ2-1, with 11 positions matching TRBD2. Looked up from germline, CDR1 is MDHEN and CDR2 is SYDVKM. The junction had 11 bases not matched to a gene; V was cut back by 6 bases and J by 4 bases. This CDR3 region has 17 residues.

The sample holds many counts of this clonotype. The chain combines TRBV2 with TRBJ2-3; D possibly corresponds to TRBD1 (6 bases). CDR1 is SNHLY and CDR2 is FYNNEI in the germline V gene. This CDR3 region has 14 residues. V gave up 6 bases and J gave up 2 bases, with 12 bases separating them. The chain's CDR3 is CASSTGISTDTQYF. DNA for the CDR3: TGTGCCAGCAGCACAGGGATCTCCACAGATACGCAGTATTTT.